These 9 T cell receptor beta chains were all obtained from the same sample, sequenced in a study of T cell responses to AZD1222 COVID-19 vaccine (dated by TCRdb to 2020 to 2022). Libraries were prepared through the immunoSEQ multiplex PCR assay. TCRdb took over this immuneACCESS table, retaining in-frame rearrangements with V and J assigned. Such tables are incomplete; in checked studies, under half of the missing clones stem from an unresolved V gene, and the remainder is unexplained. The sample data list 70,000 to 95,000 clones, and about 92% of these were observed just once. Approximately 4.2% of the sample rests with the top ten. The time point tag for this specimen amounts to: baseline before first vaccination. The starting material was peripheral blood, obtained on day 0 of AZD1222 vaccination. The receptors here all came from an adult in good health.

This chain uses TRBV20-1 with TRBJ2-1; D may be TRBD1 or TRBD2 (5 bases each). V was pared by 6 bases and J by 7 bases, with 10 bases between. The CDR3 totals 11 residues. The germline V gene encodes CDR1 DFQATT and CDR2 SNEGSKA (reference sequence). CDR3 protein: CSARDANEQFF. The CDR3, as DNA: TGCAGTGCCCGGGACGCAAATGAGCAGTTCTTC.

The chain recombines TRBV6-4 with TRBJ2-7; D unresolved. The CDR3 contains 16 residues. Germline loops: CDR1 MRHNA, CDR2 SNTAGT. The ends were cut back, 3 bases at V and 1 base at J, with 16 bases in the middle. The CDR3 is CASSDSPRPRSYEQYF. CDR3 nucleotides: TGTGCCAGCAGTGATTCTCCTCGACCGAGATCCTACGAGCAGTACTTC.

CDR3 residues: CASREFPGQGKGYTF. The CDR3 DNA sequence: TGTGCCAGTAGGGAATTTCCGGGACAGGGAAAGGGCTACACCTTC. This chain links TRBV19 with TRBJ1-2, with 9 bases lining up with TRBD1. This CDR3 is built from 15 residues. With 6 bases clipped from V and 8 bases from J, the junction kept 13 bases outside the gene matches. In germline, CDR1 is LNHDA, CDR2 SQIVND (reference sequence).

The rearrangement uses TRBV3-1 (or the pseudogene TRBV3-2) and TRBJ1-1, with D uncertain. CDR3 length: 13 amino acids. Between the trimmed V and J ends, which lost 5 bases and 4 bases, there was a span of 11 bases. Germline-derived CDR1 and CDR2 are LGHDT and YNNKEL (reference sequence). Here the CDR3 reads CASSGIRGTEAFF. CDR3 DNA sequence: TGTGCCAGCAGCGGGATACGAGGCACTGAAGCTTTCTTT.

The chain links TRBV11-3 to TRBJ2-1, with unresolved D. The CDR3 sequence is 16 residues long. V was cut by 2 bases and J by 10 bases, with 21 bases left in between. Looked up from germline, CDR1 is SGHNT and CDR2 is YENEEA. In nucleotides, the CDR3 is TGTGCCAGCAGCTTATCTTGGCTAACCACCAGAGAGGAGCAGTTCTTC. Protein sequence: CASSLSWLTTREEQFF.

V is TRBV4-3 and J is TRBJ2-1; 8 positions agree with TRBD1. The V and J ends lost 1 base and 2 bases, in that order; junction bases with no gene match: 1. The CDR3 loop spans 15 amino acids. Germline V gene data show CDR1 as LGHNA and CDR2 as YSLEER. CDR3 sequence: CASSQGQGPYNEQFF. In DNA form, the CDR3 reads TGCGCCAGCAGCCAAGGACAGGGGCCCTACAATGAGCAGTTCTTC.

The rearrangement links TRBV14 to TRBJ1-1; D unclear. The germline V gene encodes CDR1 SGHDN and CDR2 FVKESK. The CDR3 loop spans 14 amino acids. Trimming took off 5 bases at V and 2 bases at J, with 12 bases between the two ends. The CDR3 nucleotides read TGTGCCAGCAGCTCCTCAGTCCATAACACTGAAGCTTTCTTT. It is translated as CASSSSVHNTEAFF.

CDR3 nucleotide sequence: TGTGCCAGCGGGCGGACAGGAGCTACCAATTCACCCCTCCACTTT. Amino acids: CASGRTGATNSPLHF. The rearrangement uses TRBV6-5 and TRBJ1-6, with 7 bases lining up with TRBD1. The CDR3 covers 15 residues. The V segment lost 8 bases and the J segment 7 bases; nucleotides outside the gene matches: 11. Germline assignment: CDR1 MNHEY and CDR2 SVGAGI.

The genes are TRBV5-6 and TRBJ2-2; 11 bases line up with TRBD2. Germline V gives CDR1 SGHDT, CDR2 YYEEEE. V lost 1 base and J lost 12; bases outside the gene matches: 8. CDR3 length equals 15 residues. Written as DNA, the CDR3 is TGTGCCAGCAGCTTGAAGGATAGCGGGAGGGCCAAGCTGTTTTTT. Protein sequence: CASSLKDSGRAKLFF.